This T cell receptor (beta chain) stems from a study of glioma-infiltrating T cells. TCR alpha and beta CDR3 regions were amplified from RNA using iRepertoire nested multiplex PCR. Tissue mRNA or PBMC total RNA, 100-400 ng, went into one-step reverse transcription and amplification. Via MiXCR, TCRdb re-called the multiplex PCR reads, giving one row per CDR3 protein. The repertoire holds fewer than 200,000 distinct CDR3 sequences, with over 40% as singletons. The CDR3 covers 13 residues. Germline V lookup: CDR1 SNHLY, CDR2 FYNNEI. Trimming left V 7 bases short and J 4 bases short, with 11 bases between. This clonotype was recorded at least ten times.

The material sequenced was glioma tissue, nonneoplastic brain tissue, or PBMCs (not recorded which). This TCR was recovered from a human donor with low-grade glioma or glioblastoma, undergoing nonglioma brain surgery, or in good health (not recorded which). V usage is TRBV2 and J usage is TRBJ2-1, with unresolved D. CDR3: CASIEDLYNEQFF. CDR3 nucleotides: TGTGCCAGCATCGAAGACCTGTACAATGAGCAGTTCTTC.